This TCR beta chain was identified during a study of Ad26.COV2.S vaccination and SARS-CoV-2 variants. Study-wide context: The donor belonged to the COV1001 Ad26.COV2.S trial arm. Ad26.COV2.S, an intramuscular injection, was given once or twice 56 days apart.

The CDR3 has 14 amino acids. The germline CDR1 and CDR2 sequences are ENHRY and SYGVKD. The V gene end was trimmed by 7 bases and the J gene end by 0 bases; junction bases not matched to a gene: 3. Only in-frame clones appear in the TCRdb table, and some are missing; sequencing was by immunoSEQ multiplex PCR. The table has around 400,000 clones, 90% seen once. Indicated treatment: 15 to 20 received Ad26.COV2.S at low or high dose, single or two shots; about 5 received placebo; per-sample allocation not given. Sampling occurred on day 63 after the first vaccine or placebo injection. Ad26.COV2.S expressed prefusion-stabilized spike from the original Wuhan strain.

The chain links TRBV10-3 to TRBJ1-3; 7 bases agree with TRBD1. Material: peripheral blood, obtained in a trial of Ad26.COV2.S vaccine versus placebo. This TCR was recovered from a person aged 18 to 59 who received the Ad26.COV2.S COVID-19 vaccine or a placebo. CDR3 nucleotides: TGTGCCATCAAGGGGACAGTCTCTGGAAACACCATATATTTT. Its translation is CAIKGTVSGNTIYF.